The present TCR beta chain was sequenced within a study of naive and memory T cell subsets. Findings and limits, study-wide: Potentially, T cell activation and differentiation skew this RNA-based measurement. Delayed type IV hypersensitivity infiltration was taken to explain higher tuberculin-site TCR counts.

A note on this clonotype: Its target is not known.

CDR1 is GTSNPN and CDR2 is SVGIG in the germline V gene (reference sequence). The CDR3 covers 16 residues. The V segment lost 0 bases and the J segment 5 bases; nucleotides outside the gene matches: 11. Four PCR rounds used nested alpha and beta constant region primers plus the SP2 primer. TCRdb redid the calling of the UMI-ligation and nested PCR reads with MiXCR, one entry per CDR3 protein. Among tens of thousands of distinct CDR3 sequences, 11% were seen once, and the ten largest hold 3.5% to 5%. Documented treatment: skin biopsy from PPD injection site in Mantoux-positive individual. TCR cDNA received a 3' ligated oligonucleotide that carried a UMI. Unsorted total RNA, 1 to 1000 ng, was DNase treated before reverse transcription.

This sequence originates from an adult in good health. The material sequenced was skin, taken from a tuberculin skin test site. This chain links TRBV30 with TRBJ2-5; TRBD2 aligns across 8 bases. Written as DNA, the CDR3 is TGTGCCTGGAGTGTAAAGGTTGCACGCGGGGGGGAGACCCAGTACTTC. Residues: CAWSVKVARGGETQYF.